Shown below are 27 T cell receptor beta chains from a single sample sequenced in a study of regulatory T cells in long-lasting Graves disease. Described time point: persistent/refractory GD, antithyroid drugs over 5 years with positive TRAb. The TCR library was made from RNA extracted from PBMCs. Sequencing libraries for TCR beta were prepared with iRepertoire HTBI primers and Arm-PCR of CDR3 regions. TCRdb re-called the multiplex PCR reads with MiXCR, one entry per CDR3 protein. This sample carries 430,000 or so distinct CDR3 sequences, roughly a fifth of them seen once, and the ten largest clones take about 13%. Sequenced material: peripheral blood mononuclear cells (PBMCs), taken when the disease was refractory, from a patient treated with antithyroid drugs. All receptors come from a female donor with Graves disease.

The chain combines TRBV4-2 with TRBJ2-5, with D possibly TRBD2 on 7 matching bases. This CDR3 has 16 residues. The germline CDR1 and CDR2 sequences are LGHNA and YNFKEQ. Trimming left V 0 bases short and J 5 bases short, with 16 bases between. As DNA, the CDR3 is TGTGCCAGCAGCCAAGATCCCCGGGGGGCGGTGGAGACCCAGTACTTC. Translation: CASSQDPRGAVETQYF.

Comment on this clonotype: A much larger clone sits a single nucleotide away, making a read error possible. This chain links TRBV2 with TRBJ2-5, with 9 bases that match TRBD2. The CDR3 runs to 19 residues. From germline, CDR1 is SNHLY and CDR2 FYNNEI. The CDR3 is CASSEGMRLAGRTGETQHF. CDR3 sequence (DNA): TGTGCCAGCAGTGAAGGGATGCGGCTAGCGGGGCGCACGGGGGAGACCCAGCACTTC.

Ten or more counts support this clonotype. This chain connects TRBV12-3 or TRBV12-4 to TRBJ1-5, with a weak D call TRBD1 (5 bases). The CDR3 extends over 13 amino acids. Deletions cut 10 bases from V and 3 bases from J, with 13 bases between. CDR3 sequence: CATTDSLNQPQHF. Here the CDR3 DNA reads TGTGCCACCACAGACAGCCTCAATCAGCCCCAGCATTTT.

This clonotype was counted ten times or more. The chain has TRBV27 and TRBJ2-5, with D unclear. V lost 5 bases, J lost 1 base, and 11 bases lay in between. There are 14 residues in the CDR3. The germline V gene has CDR1 MNHEY and CDR2 SMNVEV (reference sequence). This CDR3 is CASSPRPSQETQYF. Written as DNA, the CDR3 is TGTGCCAGCAGTCCGAGACCCTCCCAAGAGACCCAGTACTTC.

There are a few counts of this clonotype. The rearrangement joins TRBV29-1 to TRBJ2-2; no clear D gene. The CDR3 is 13 amino acids. Trimming removed 5 bases from V and 1 base from J, with 8 bases in between. Germline CDR1 is SQVTM and CDR2 is ANQGSEA. CDR3 sequence (DNA): TGCAGCGTTACGAGAGAGAACACCGGGGAGCTGTTTTTT. It yields the protein CSVTRENTGELFF.

This sequence joins TRBV4-1 and TRBJ1-5; tentative D call: TRBD1 (6 bases). Germline assignment: CDR1 MGHRA and CDR2 YSYEKL. This CDR3 has 17 amino acids. Trimming cost V 2 bases and J 5 bases, with 19 bases left between them. The CDR3 here is CASSQYFGGPADQPQHF. The DNA for the CDR3 is TGCGCCAGCAGCCAATATTTCGGGGGGCCAGCGGATCAGCCCCAGCATTTT.

The gene calls are TRBV28 and TRBJ1-3; a possible D gene is TRBD1 (5 bases). Trimming took 4 bases from V and 3 from J, leaving 19 bases between them. The CDR3 runs to 17 residues. Germline V CDR1 and CDR2: MDHEN, SYDVKM. The CDR3 is CASSSISAGVLGNTIYF. The CDR3 DNA follows: TGTGCCAGCAGTTCAATTTCCGCGGGGGTTCTTGGAAACACCATATATTTT.

This clonotype has a count of ten or more. V is TRBV2 and J is TRBJ2-7, with a weak D call TRBD2 (5 bases). Per the germline V gene, CDR1 is SNHLY and CDR2 is FYNNEI. The CDR3 spans 12 residues. V dropped 6 bases and J dropped 5 bases, with 11 bases sitting between them. CDR3 sequence reads: CASSTGVNEQYF. In DNA, the CDR3 is TGTGCCAGCAGCACCGGGGTCAACGAGCAGTACTTC.

At least ten counts were recorded for this clonotype. The chain links TRBV18 to TRBJ2-7; TRBD1 is a possible D gene (6 bases). The length of the CDR3 is 13 residues. V was cut by 1 base and J by 6 bases, with 10 bases left in between. Germline assignment: CDR1 KGHSH and CDR2 LQKENI. The CDR3, as DNA: TGTGCCAGCTCACCACACAAGACAGGCGAGCAGTACTTC. Translation gives CASSPHKTGEQYF. The variable domain in full, with the rest retrieved from reference TRBV18 and TRBJ2-7, is NAGVMQNPRHLVRRRGQEARLRCSPMKGHSHVYWYRQLPEEGLKFMVYLQKENIIDESGMPKERFSAEFPKEGPSILRIQQVVRGDSAAYFCASSPHKTGEQYFGPGTRLTVT.

The chain employs TRBV7-6 and TRBJ2-7; possibly TRBD1 or TRBD2 for D (6 bases each). The V end lost 3 bases, the J end lost 5 bases, and 14 bases lay between the germline ends. The CDR3 is 14 amino acids. The germline gives CDR1 SGHVS, CDR2 FNYEAQ. The chain's CDR3 is CASSFARGAHEQYF. Here the CDR3 DNA reads TGTGCCAGCAGCTTCGCGAGGGGGGCCCACGAGCAGTACTTC.

This chain connects TRBV7-9 to TRBJ2-3; 7 bases are shared with TRBD2. The ends lost 1 base at V and 0 bases at J; junction bases unmatched: 4. The CDR3 spans 16 residues. Germline V lookup: CDR1 SEHNR, CDR2 FQNEAQ (reference sequence). The CDR3 bases are TGTGCCAGCAGCTTAGATCTAGCGGAAAGCACAGATACGCAGTATTTT. This translates into CASSLDLAESTDTQYF.

In this sample, this clonotype turned up many times. This chain links TRBV6-1 with TRBJ2-5; D possibly corresponds to TRBD1 (6 bases). The CDR3 loop spans 15 amino acids. V gave up 2 bases and J gave up 4 bases, with 14 bases separating them. Germline V gives CDR1 MNHNS, CDR2 SASEGT. The CDR3 protein is CASSEYTGHVETQYF. CDR3 nucleotide sequence: TGTGCCAGCAGTGAATATACAGGGCATGTAGAGACCCAGTACTTC.

This chain's CDR3 is CASSEGSGGPGELFF. The CDR3 bases are TGTGCCAGCAGCGAGGGGTCGGGAGGGCCCGGGGAGCTGTTTTTT. The genes are TRBV7-9 and TRBJ2-2; 8 bases line up with TRBD2. The V gene's germline CDR1 is SEHNR and CDR2 FQNEAQ (reference sequence). This CDR3 has 15 residues. The V and J ends lost 5 bases and 6 bases, in that order; junction bases with no gene match: 8. Complete variable domain (other parts from reference TRBV7-9 and TRBJ2-2): DTGVSQNPRHKITKRGQNVTFRCDPISEHNRLYWYRQTLGQGPEFLTYFQNEAQLEKSRLLSDRFSAERPKGSFSTLEIQRTEQGDSAMYLCASSEGSGGPGELFFGEGSRLTVL.

This clonotype was seen a handful of times. This chain uses TRBV6-5 with TRBJ2-2, with D perhaps TRBD1 or TRBD2 (6 bases each). Germline V gives CDR1 MNHEY, CDR2 SVGAGI. Trimming cost V 2 bases and J 6 bases, with 13 bases left between them. The CDR3 is made up of 15 amino acids. The CDR3 DNA follows: TGTGCCAGCAGTTACCCGGGGGCGCAGGCCGGGGAGCTGTTTTTT. Its protein is CASSYPGAQAGELFF.

This clonotype was detected only a few times. CDR3 region: CASSIAQEGPSAFF. CDR3 nucleotide sequence: TGTGCCAGTAGTATAGCCCAGGAGGGACCGTCAGCTTTCTTT. The chain has TRBV19 and TRBJ1-1, with a tentative D call TRBD1 (5 bases). This CDR3 spans 14 amino acids. The V gene lost 1 base and the J gene lost 10 bases, with 16 bases spanning the gap. CDR1 and CDR2 from the germline V gene are LNHDA and SQIVND (reference sequence).

CDR3 sequence reads: CASSKITTRGLQETQYF. The DNA of the CDR3 is TGTGCCAGCTCCAAAATCACAACAAGGGGACTACAAGAGACCCAGTACTTC. The chain has TRBV6-1 and TRBJ2-5; 7 bases map to TRBD2. There are 17 residues in the CDR3. CDR1 is MNHNS and CDR2 is SASEGT in the germline V gene. With 8 bases clipped from V and 2 bases from J, the junction kept 17 bases outside the gene matches.

The sample holds many counts of this clonotype. The chain recombines TRBV30 with TRBJ1-4; 7 positions agree with TRBD1. V gave up 5 bases and J gave up 6 bases; unmatched junction bases: 6. Germline V gene lookup returns CDR1 GTSNPN and CDR2 SVGIG (reference sequence). The CDR3 has 13 residues. The DNA of the CDR3 is TGTGCCTGGGGTACAGGGGCGGATGAAAAACTGTTTTTT. Translated, it gives CAWGTGADEKLFF.

The chain has TRBV20-1 and TRBJ2-7; D may be TRBD1 (6 bases). CDR1 and CDR2 from the germline V gene are DFQATT and SNEGSKA (reference sequence). V shed 3 bases and J shed 0 bases, with 15 bases lying between them. The CDR3 totals 15 residues. The CDR3 sequence: CSASPDRKSSYEQYF. The CDR3 DNA follows: TGCAGTGCTAGCCCGGACAGAAAGAGCTCCTACGAGCAGTACTTC.

In its sample, this clonotype was seen a few times. The chain recombines TRBV28 with TRBJ2-3; 9 nucleotides match TRBD2. CDR1 and CDR2 (germline): MDHEN, SYDVKM. V shed 7 bases and J 1 base; nucleotides not matched to a gene: 9. The CDR3 runs 16 residues. The chain's CDR3 is CASKRGASGGTDTQYF. The CDR3 nucleotides are TGTGCCAGCAAACGCGGGGCTAGCGGGGGCACAGATACGCAGTATTTT.

This clonotype appeared a few times. V is TRBV20-1 and J is TRBJ2-2; TRBD2 agrees at 10 bases. The V and J ends lost 4 bases and 7 bases, in that order; junction bases with no gene match: 9. CDR1 is DFQATT and CDR2 is SNEGSKA in the germline V gene (reference sequence). This CDR3 is 15 amino acids long. CDR3 loop: CSANSGTSASGELFF. As DNA, the CDR3 is TGCAGTGCTAATTCCGGGACTAGCGCGAGCGGGGAGCTGTTTTTT.

This clonotype was recorded a few times. V and J are TRBV5-1 and TRBJ1-2; D is unresolved. The CDR3 is 14 amino acids. V shed 0 bases and J shed 4 bases, with 10 bases lying between them. Germline CDR1 SGHRS, CDR2 YFSETQ. CDR3: CASSLDGEPYGYTF. DNA of the CDR3: TGCGCCAGCAGCTTGGACGGAGAACCCTATGGCTACACCTTC.

There are a few counts of this clonotype. The rearrangement uses TRBV5-1 and TRBJ2-2; D call uncertain. V gave up 4 bases and J gave up 2 bases, with 9 bases separating them. There are 14 residues in the CDR3. Germline loops: CDR1 SGHRS, CDR2 YFSETQ. The CDR3 nucleotides read TGCGCCAGCAGCCCGGATCCTAACACCGGGGAGCTGTTTTTT. This codes for CASSPDPNTGELFF.

This clonotype occurred a few times. This rearrangement joins TRBV15 to TRBJ2-7, with 7 bases matching TRBD1. The CDR3 contains 15 residues. V trimming: 3 bases; J trimming: 5 bases; junction bases outside the gene matches: 10. Germline CDR1 is LNHNV and CDR2 is YYDKDF (reference sequence). CDR3 residues: CATSRGQSASHEQYF. The CDR3 DNA follows: TGTGCCACCAGCAGGGGACAGAGCGCTTCCCACGAGCAGTACTTC.

The sample holds many counts of this clonotype. This chain connects TRBV28 to TRBJ1-3; a possible D gene is TRBD1 (6 bases). The CDR3 sequence is 20 residues long. V dropped 5 bases and J dropped 0 bases, with 26 bases sitting between them. Germline CDR1 reads MDHEN; CDR2 reads SYDVKM. In nucleotides, the CDR3 is TGTGCCAGCAGTACATACAGGGATGGATTACTTGAAGCCTCTGGAAACACCATATATTTT. It translates to CASSTYRDGLLEASGNTIYF.

The chain employs TRBV6-4 and TRBJ1-2; D is possibly TRBD1 (5 bases). The ends were cut back, 9 bases at V and 8 bases at J, with 16 bases in the middle. Germline V gene sequence: CDR1 MRHNA, CDR2 SNTAGT. CDR3 length: 12 residues. CDR3 sequence (DNA): TGTGCCAGTCGGGCAGGGTCGGGCGGCTACACCTTC. This sequence encodes CASRAGSGGYTF.

There are many counts of this clonotype. This chain links TRBV10-3 with TRBJ2-5; unclear D gene. CDR3 length equals 14 residues. Germline V gene lookup returns CDR1 ENHRY and CDR2 SYGVKD. The V end lost 0 bases, the J end lost 3 bases, and 8 bases lay between the germline ends. CDR3 amino acids: CAISESRQEETQYF. The DNA of the CDR3 is TGTGCCATCAGTGAGTCGAGGCAGGAAGAGACCCAGTACTTC.

There are many counts of this clonotype. This chain joins TRBV29-1 and TRBJ1-1; 7 bases are shared with TRBD1. The CDR3 has 15 amino acids. Germline V gives CDR1 SQVTM, CDR2 ANQGSEA. V was clipped by 4 bases and J by 5 bases; unmatched bases: 13. The CDR3 protein is CSVVGEGGGRTEAFF. The CDR3 DNA is TGCAGCGTTGTAGGTGAAGGGGGCGGTAGGACTGAAGCTTTCTTT.